This is a list of T cell receptor beta chains from one sample in a study of technical replicates of blood from a few donors. Here immunoSEQ multiplex PCR was the method, and the copy in TCRdb shows in-frame clones only, minus some. The sample consists of about 98,000 clones, approximately 95% of them appearing once. Sequencing was performed on T cells isolated from PBMCs. The source is a human donor in good health. Each CDR3 is given with its conserved first and last residue. A D gene is named only where the DNA matches it firmly. Rows give clone size only sometimes, using once, few, many, or a class for an expanded clone.

>TRBJ2-3|-|TRBV12-2|-
TGTGCAAGTCGCTTAGGCGTTACAGGGATTAGCACAGATACGCAGTATTTT
CASRLGVTGISTDTQYF
>TRBJ2-7|-|TRBV6-1|TRBD1
TGTGCCAGCAGTGAAGGGTCAGGGGGTCCCCACGAGCAGTACTTC
CASSEGSGGPHEQYF
>TRBJ1-1|-|TRBV27|-
TGTGCCAGCAGTTTATCCCCCAGCACTGAAGCTTTCTTT
CASSLSPSTEAFF
>TRBJ2-1|-|TRBV2|TRBD2
TGTGCCAGCAGAACCCCGGGACTAGCGGGTCTCAATGAGCAGTTCTTC
CASRTPGLAGLNEQFF
>TRBJ2-2|-|TRBV7-2|TRBD2
TGTGCCAGCAGCTTTGGGGGCGGACTAGCGTACGCCGGGGAGCTGTTTTTT
CASSFGGGLAYAGELFF
>TRBJ1-2|-|TRBV5-4|-
TGTGCCAGCAGCTTCCAGGGTCAGGGGAACTATGGCTACACCTTC
CASSFQGQGNYGYTF
>TRBJ1-5|medium-sized|TRBV2|TRBD1
TGTGCCAGCAGTGATAGGGGGCTCAGTCAGCCCCAGCATTTT
CASSDRGLSQPQHF
>TRBJ1-6|-|TRBV7-8|-
TGTGCCAGCGCTCCCCATGCGCGTTCACCCCTCCACTTT
CASAPHARSPLHF
>TRBJ1-1|once|TRBV4-1|TRBD1
TGCGCCAGCAGCCAAGAAAGGGGGACAGGGGTGAACACTGAAGCTTTCTTT
CASSQERGTGVNTEAFF
>TRBJ2-2|-|TRBV6-5|TRBD2
TGTGCCAGCAGTTACTCTAGCGGGGGGGCCACCGGGGAGCTGTTTTTT
CASSYSSGGATGELFF
>TRBJ1-5|-|TRBV6-6|-
TGTGCCAGCAGTTCCGGGGGAGGGAGCAATCAGCCCCAGCATTTT
CASSSGGGSNQPQHF
>TRBJ2-1|-|TRBV28|TRBD1
TGTGCCAGCAGTTTATATCCCTGGGACAGTACGACCAATGAGCAGTTCTTC
CASSLYPWDSTTNEQFF
>TRBJ2-7|-|TRBV4-1|TRBD2
TGCGCCAGCAGCCAAGAGACTAGCGCATACTACGAGCAGTACTTC
CASSQETSAYYEQYF
>TRBJ1-5|-|TRBV13|-
TGTGCCAGCAGCCCCGGTGGCAATCAGCCCCAGCATTTT
CASSPGGNQPQHF
>TRBJ2-5|-|TRBV13|-
TGTGCCAGCAGCCTGTCTATGGCCAGGGTGACCCAGTACTTC
CASSLSMARVTQYF
>TRBJ2-1|-|TRBV5-4|TRBD2
TGTGCCAGCAGCTTGGGGGCGGGGGGCACCTACAATGAGCAGTTCTTC
CASSLGAGGTYNEQFF
>TRBJ1-2|-|TRBV29-1|-
TGCAGCGTGGAAGGGGCGGGAATGGATGGCTACACCTTC
CSVEGAGMDGYTF
>TRBJ2-7|-|TRBV9|TRBD1
TGTGCCAGCAGTGCGACCCGGGACAGGGGATTATACGAGCAGTACTTC
CASSATRDRGLYEQYF
>TRBJ2-3|-|TRBV18|TRBD1
TGTGCCAGCTCACCAAGACAGGGTAACACAGATACGCAGTATTTT
CASSPRQGNTDTQYF
>TRBJ1-2|-|TRBV2|-
TGTGCCAGCAGACGGGATGATGGGGGGAGCACCTTC
CASRRDDGGSTF
>TRBJ2-7|-|TRBV9|-
TGTGCCAGCAGCCCGAGGCCAGGGGACGAGCAGTACTTC
CASSPRPGDEQYF
>TRBJ2-1|once|TRBV2|TRBD1
TGTGCCAGCAGATTACAGGGGGTCCATACCAATGAGCAGTTCTTC
CASRLQGVHTNEQFF
>TRBJ2-4|once|TRBV29-1|-
TGCAGCGTTTTGGGACAAACCAAAAACATTCAGTACTTC
CSVLGQTKNIQYF
>TRBJ1-3|-|TRBV7-9|-
TGTGCCAGCAGCTTAGCCCCAGGGGAATCTGGAAACACCATATATTTT
CASSLAPGESGNTIYF
>TRBJ2-3|-|TRBV5-4|-
TGTGCCAGCAGCTTGTCCAGGGAGCAGTATTTT
CASSLSREQYF
>TRBJ2-5|-|TRBV5-5|-
TGTGCCAGCAGCTCGATGGAGGAGACCCAGTACTTC
CASSSMEETQYF
>TRBJ2-1|-|TRBV7-2|TRBD2
TGTGCCAGCAGCATAGGGAGGGACTCGGAGCAGTTCTTC
CASSIGRDSEQFF
>TRBJ2-1|-|TRBV15|-
TGTGCCACCAGCAGTAAACAGGATAATGAGCAGTTCTTC
CATSSKQDNEQFF
>TRBJ2-7|-|TRBV7-8|-
TGTGCCAGCAGCTTAGACATCTCCTACGAGCAGTACTTC
CASSLDISYEQYF
>TRBJ2-7|-|TRBV5-4|-
TGTGCCAGCAGCTTGGATAAGGACAGACCCTACGAGCAGTACTTC
CASSLDKDRPYEQYF
>TRBJ1-1|-|TRBV6-5|TRBD1
TGTGCCAGCGGGCACGGGACAGGGTACACTGAAGCTTTCTTT
CASGHGTGYTEAFF
>TRBJ1-4|-|TRBV28|-
TGTGCCAGCATCGGGGTGGACGGGGGGAATGAAAAACTGTTTTTT
CASIGVDGGNEKLFF
>TRBJ2-3|-|TRBV6-5|-
TGTGCCAGCAGTTACTCGTTCGGGGATACGCAGTATTTT
CASSYSFGDTQYF
>TRBJ1-4|-|TRBV6-5|-
TGTGCCAGCAGTTACGCGTTCGCTAATGAAAAACTGTTTTTT
CASSYAFANEKLFF
>TRBJ2-5|once|TRBV27|-
TGTGCCAGCAGTCCACCGTCTGAGCCTTTAGAGACCCAGTACTTC
CASSPPSEPLETQYF
>TRBJ2-5|-|TRBV4-1|-
TGCGCCAGCAGCCAAGAATCGATTAAGCCCTCCGAGAAAGAGACCCAGTACTTC
CASSQESIKPSEKETQYF